The clone carrying this T cell receptor (beta chain) came up a few times. Its antigen is as yet unknown. This record belongs to a study of regulatory T cells in long-lasting Graves disease. Study at large: Persistent Graves' disease denoted over 5 years of antithyroid drugs plus positive TSH receptor antibodies.

Both iRepertoire HTBI primers and Arm-PCR of CDR3 regions were used to build the TCR beta libraries. TCRdb called the multiplex PCR reads again in MiXCR, with one record for every CDR3 protein. The table records over 650,000 distinct CDR3 sequences, roughly 30% of them present only once. Noted time point: persistent/refractory GD, antithyroid drugs over 5 years with positive TRAb. There was RNA extracted from PBMCs, and the TCR library was made from it. An endocrinology department in Xi'an, China, supplied the patients. Points from the study as a whole: A reduction in accuracy may have resulted from the small sample size. Persistent patients shared 2,500 to 3,000 public clonotypes among themselves. Newly diagnosed patients shared fewer, at nearly 1,000.

Trimming stripped 6 bases from V and 2 bases from J, with 11 bases between. The CDR3 spans 15 residues. Germline assignment: CDR1 MNHNS and CDR2 SASEGT. The TCR comes from a female donor with Graves disease. V and J are TRBV6-1 and TRBJ2-6; no definite D call. Here the sequenced sample was peripheral blood mononuclear cells (PBMCs), taken when the disease was refractory, from a patient treated with antithyroid drugs. The CDR3 protein is CASSRTEAGANVLTF. CDR3 DNA sequence: TGTGCCAGCAGCAGGACCGAAGCTGGGGCCAACGTCCTGACTTTC.